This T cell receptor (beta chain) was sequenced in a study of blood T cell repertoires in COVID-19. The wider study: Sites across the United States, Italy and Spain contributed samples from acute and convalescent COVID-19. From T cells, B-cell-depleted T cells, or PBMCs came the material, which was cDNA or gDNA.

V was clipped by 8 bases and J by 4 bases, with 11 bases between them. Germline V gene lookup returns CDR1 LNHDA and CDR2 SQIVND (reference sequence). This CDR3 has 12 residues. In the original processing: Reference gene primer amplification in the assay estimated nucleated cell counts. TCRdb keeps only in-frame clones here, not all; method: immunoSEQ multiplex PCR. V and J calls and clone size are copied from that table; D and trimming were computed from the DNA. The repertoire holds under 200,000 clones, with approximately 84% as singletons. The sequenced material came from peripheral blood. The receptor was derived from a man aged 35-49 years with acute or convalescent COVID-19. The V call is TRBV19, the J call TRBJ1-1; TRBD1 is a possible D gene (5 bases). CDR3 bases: TGTGCCAGTCGAACGGGGGGCACTGAAGCTTTCTTT. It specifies CASRTGGTEAFF.